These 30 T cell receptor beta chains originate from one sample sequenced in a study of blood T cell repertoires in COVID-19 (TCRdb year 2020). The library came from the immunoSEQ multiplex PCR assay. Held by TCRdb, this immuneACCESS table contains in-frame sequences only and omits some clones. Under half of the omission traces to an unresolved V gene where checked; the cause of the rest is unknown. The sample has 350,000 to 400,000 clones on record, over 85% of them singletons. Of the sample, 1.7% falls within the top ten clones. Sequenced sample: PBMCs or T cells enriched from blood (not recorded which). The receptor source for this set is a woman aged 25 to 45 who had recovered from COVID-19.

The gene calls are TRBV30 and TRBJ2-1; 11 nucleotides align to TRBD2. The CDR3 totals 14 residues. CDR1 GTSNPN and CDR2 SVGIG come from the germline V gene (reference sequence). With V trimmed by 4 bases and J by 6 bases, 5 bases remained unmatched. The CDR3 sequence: CAWNGLAGINEQFF. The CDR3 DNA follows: TGTGCCTGGAATGGACTAGCGGGCATCAATGAGCAGTTCTTC.

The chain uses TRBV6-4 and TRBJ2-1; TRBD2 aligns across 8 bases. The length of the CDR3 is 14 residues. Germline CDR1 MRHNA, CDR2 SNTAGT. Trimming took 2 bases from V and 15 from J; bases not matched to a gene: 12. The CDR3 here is CASSDGGTRSRLFF. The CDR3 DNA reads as TGTGCCAGCAGTGACGGCGGGACTAGGTCTCGTTTGTTCTTC.

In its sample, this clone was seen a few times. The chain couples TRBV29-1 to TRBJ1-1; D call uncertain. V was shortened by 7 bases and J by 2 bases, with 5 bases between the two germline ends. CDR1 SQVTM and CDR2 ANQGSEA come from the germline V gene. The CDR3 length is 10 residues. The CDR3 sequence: CSGLNTEAFF. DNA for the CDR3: TGCAGCGGCCTAAACACTGAAGCTTTCTTT.

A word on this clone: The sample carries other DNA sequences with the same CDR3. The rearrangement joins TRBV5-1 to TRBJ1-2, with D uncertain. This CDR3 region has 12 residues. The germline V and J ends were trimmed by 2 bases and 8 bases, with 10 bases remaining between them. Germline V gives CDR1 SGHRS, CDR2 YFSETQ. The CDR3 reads CASSLGGLGYTF. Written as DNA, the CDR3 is TGCGCCAGCAGCTTAGGAGGTTTAGGCTACACCTTC.

The CDR3, as DNA: TGTGCCAGCAGCTCGGAGCAGGGGGCCTACGAGCAGTACTTC. Protein sequence: CASSSEQGAYEQYF. This sequence joins TRBV5-6 and TRBJ2-7; 7 positions match TRBD1. This CDR3 is built from 14 residues. CDR1 is SGHDT and CDR2 is YYEEEE in the germline V gene. J gave up 2 bases and V 3 bases, and 5 bases lay outside the gene matches. Drawing the rest from reference TRBV5-6 and TRBJ2-7, the complete variable domain is DAGVTQSPTHLIKTRGQQVTLRCSPKSGHDTVSWYQQALGQGPQFIFQYYEEEERQRGNFPDRFSGHQFPNYSSELNVNALLLGDSALYLCASSSEQGAYEQYFGPGTRLTVT.

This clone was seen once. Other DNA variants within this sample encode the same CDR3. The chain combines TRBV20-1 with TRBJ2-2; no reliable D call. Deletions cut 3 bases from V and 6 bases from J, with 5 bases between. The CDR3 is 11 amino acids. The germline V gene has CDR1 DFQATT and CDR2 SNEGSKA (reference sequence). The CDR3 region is CSARGAGELFF. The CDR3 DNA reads TGCAGTGCTAGGGGCGCCGGGGAGCTGTTTTTT.

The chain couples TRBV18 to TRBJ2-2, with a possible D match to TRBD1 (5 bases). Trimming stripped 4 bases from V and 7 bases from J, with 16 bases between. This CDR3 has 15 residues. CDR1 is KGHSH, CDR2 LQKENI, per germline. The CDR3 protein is CASSRRQAQGGELFF. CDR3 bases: TGTGCCAGCTCACGTCGTCAAGCCCAGGGCGGGGAGCTGTTTTTT.

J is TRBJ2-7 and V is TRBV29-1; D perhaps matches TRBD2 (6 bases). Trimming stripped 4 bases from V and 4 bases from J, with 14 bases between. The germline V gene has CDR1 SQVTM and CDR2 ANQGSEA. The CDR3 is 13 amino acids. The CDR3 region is CSVGRAERYEQYF. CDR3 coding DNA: TGCAGCGTTGGGAGGGCAGAACGTTACGAGCAGTACTTC.

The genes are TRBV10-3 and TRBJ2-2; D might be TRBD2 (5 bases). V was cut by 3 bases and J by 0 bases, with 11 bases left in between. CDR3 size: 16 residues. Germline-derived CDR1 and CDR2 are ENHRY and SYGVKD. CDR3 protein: CAISDSDLANTGELFF. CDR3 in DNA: TGTGCCATCAGTGATTCGGACTTAGCGAACACCGGGGAGCTGTTTTTT.

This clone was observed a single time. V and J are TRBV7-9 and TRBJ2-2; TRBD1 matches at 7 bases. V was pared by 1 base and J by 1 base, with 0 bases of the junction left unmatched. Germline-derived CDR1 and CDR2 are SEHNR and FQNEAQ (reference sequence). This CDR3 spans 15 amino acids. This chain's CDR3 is CASSLGDRNTGELFF. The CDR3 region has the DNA TGTGCCAGCAGCTTAGGGGACAGGAACACCGGGGAGCTGTTTTTT. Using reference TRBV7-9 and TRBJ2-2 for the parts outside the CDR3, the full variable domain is DTGVSQNPRHKITKRGQNVTFRCDPISEHNRLYWYRQTLGQGPEFLTYFQNEAQLEKSRLLSDRFSAERPKGSFSTLEIQRTEQGDSAMYLCASSLGDRNTGELFFGEGSRLTVL.

The CDR3 coding sequence is TGTGCCAGCAGCCTAGGACAGATTCCCGCTGAAGCTTTCTTT. Amino acids: CASSLGQIPAEAFF. The chain is built from TRBV7-2 and TRBJ1-1, with D possibly matching TRBD1 (6 bases). The CDR3 contains 14 residues. Germline V gene lookup returns CDR1 SGHTA and CDR2 FQGNSA. V dropped 5 bases and J dropped 6 bases, with 16 bases sitting between them. Using reference TRBV7-2 and TRBJ1-1 for the parts outside the CDR3, the full variable domain is GAGVSQSPSNKVTEKGKDVELRCDPISGHTALYWYRQSLGQGLEFLIYFQGNSAPDKSGLPSDRFSAERTGGSVSTLTIQRTQQEDSAVYLCASSLGQIPAEAFFGQGTRLTVV.

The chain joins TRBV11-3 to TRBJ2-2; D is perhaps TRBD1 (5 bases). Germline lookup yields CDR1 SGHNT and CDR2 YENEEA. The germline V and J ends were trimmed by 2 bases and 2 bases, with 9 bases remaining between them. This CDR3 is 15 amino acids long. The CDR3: CASSLRRDNTGELFF. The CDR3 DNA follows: TGTGCCAGCAGCTTACGCAGGGATAACACCGGGGAGCTGTTTTTT.

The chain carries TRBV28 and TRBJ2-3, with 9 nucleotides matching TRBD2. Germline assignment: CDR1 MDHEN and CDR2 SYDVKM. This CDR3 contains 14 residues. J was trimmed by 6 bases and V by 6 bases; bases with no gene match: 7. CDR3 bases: TGTGCCAGCAGGATAATAGCGGGAGTTGATACGCAGTATTTT. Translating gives CASRIIAGVDTQYF.

The DNA of the CDR3 is TGTGCCAGCAGTTTCGGTGACGTCTTGACAGGAGGTTTCTTT. Residues: CASSFGDVLTGGFF. The rearrangement joins TRBV28 to TRBJ1-1; a weak D match, TRBD1 (6 bases). Trimming left V 3 bases short and J 13 bases short, with 21 bases between. The CDR3 runs to 14 residues. CDR1 and CDR2 from the germline V gene are MDHEN and SYDVKM.

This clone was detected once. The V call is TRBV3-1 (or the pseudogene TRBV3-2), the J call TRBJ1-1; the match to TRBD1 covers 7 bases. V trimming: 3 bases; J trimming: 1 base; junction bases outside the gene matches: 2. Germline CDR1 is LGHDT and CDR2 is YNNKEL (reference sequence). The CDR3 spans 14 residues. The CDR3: CASSHWDRNTEAFF. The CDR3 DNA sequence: TGTGCCAGCAGCCACTGGGACAGGAACACTGAAGCTTTCTTT.

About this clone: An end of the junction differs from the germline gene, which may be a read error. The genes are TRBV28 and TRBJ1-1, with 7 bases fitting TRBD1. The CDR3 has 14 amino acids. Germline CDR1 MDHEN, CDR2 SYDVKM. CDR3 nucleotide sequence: TGTGCCAGTAGTTTTGACAGGGTGGCCACTGAAGCTTTCTTT. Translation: CASSFDRVATEAFF.

CDR3 nucleotides: TGTGCCAGCAGCGTAGAAGAGGGCTACGAGCAGTACTTC. Amino acids: CASSVEEGYEQYF. This chain connects TRBV9 to TRBJ2-7, with D maybe TRBD2 (5 bases). Germline CDR1 and CDR2: SGDLS and YYNGEE. CDR3 length equals 13 residues. Trimming pared 0 bases from V and 3 bases from J, leaving 7 bases between.

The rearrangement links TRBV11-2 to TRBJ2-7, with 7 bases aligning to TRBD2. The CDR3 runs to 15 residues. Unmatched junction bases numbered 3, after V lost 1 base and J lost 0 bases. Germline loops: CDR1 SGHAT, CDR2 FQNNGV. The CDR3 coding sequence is TGTGCCAGCAGCTTAGTACCTAGCGGCTCCTACGAGCAGTACTTC. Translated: CASSLVPSGSYEQYF.

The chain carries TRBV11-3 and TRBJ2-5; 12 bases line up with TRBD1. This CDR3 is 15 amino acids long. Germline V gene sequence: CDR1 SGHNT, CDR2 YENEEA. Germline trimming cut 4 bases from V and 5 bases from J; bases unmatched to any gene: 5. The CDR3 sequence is CASSYGTGGQETQYF. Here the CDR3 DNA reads TGTGCCAGCAGCTATGGGACAGGGGGCCAGGAGACCCAGTACTTC.

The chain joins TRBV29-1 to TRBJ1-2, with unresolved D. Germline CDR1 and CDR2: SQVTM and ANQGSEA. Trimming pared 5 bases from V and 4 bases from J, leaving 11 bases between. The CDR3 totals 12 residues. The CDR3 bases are TGCAGCGTTAACGACATACGCTATGGCTACACCTTC. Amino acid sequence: CSVNDIRYGYTF.

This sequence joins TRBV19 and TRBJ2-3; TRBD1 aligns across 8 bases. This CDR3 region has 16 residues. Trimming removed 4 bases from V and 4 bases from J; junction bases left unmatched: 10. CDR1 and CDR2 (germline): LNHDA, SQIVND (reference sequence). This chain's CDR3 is CASSSFDRGTSDTQYF. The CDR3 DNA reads TGTGCCAGTAGTAGCTTTGACAGGGGTACTTCAGATACGCAGTATTTT.

The CDR3 coding sequence is TGTGCCAGCAGTGTCAGCGGGGGTGCCTACTACGAGCAGTACTTC. It encodes CASSVSGGAYYEQYF. The chain combines TRBV2 with TRBJ2-7; TRBD2 matches 8 bases. The CDR3 spans 15 residues. The germline CDR1 and CDR2 sequences are SNHLY and FYNNEI. J was trimmed by 3 bases and V by 4 bases; bases with no gene match: 8. Combining the CDR3 with reference TRBV2 and TRBJ2-7 gives the whole variable domain EPEVTQTPSHQVTQMGQEVILRCVPISNHLYFYWYRQILGQKVEFLVSFYNNEISEKSEIFDDQFSVERPDGSNFTLKIRSTKLEDSAMYFCASSVSGGAYYEQYFGPGTRLTVT.

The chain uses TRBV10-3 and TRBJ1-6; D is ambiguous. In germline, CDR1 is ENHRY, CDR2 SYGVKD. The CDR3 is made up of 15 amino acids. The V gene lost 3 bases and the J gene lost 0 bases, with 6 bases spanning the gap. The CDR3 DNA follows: TGTGCCATCAGTGATAAGAGCTCCTATAATTCACCCCTCCACTTT. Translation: CAISDKSSYNSPLHF.

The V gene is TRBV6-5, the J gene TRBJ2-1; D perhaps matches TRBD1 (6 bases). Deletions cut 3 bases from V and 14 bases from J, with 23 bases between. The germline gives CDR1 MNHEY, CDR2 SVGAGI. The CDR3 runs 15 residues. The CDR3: CASSYFGYRDIRKFF. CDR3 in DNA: TGTGCCAGCAGTTATTTTGGGTACCGGGACATAAGAAAGTTCTTC.

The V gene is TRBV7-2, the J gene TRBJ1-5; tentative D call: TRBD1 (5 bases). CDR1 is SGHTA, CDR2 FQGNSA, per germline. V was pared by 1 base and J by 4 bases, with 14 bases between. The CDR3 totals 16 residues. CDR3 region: CASSLVGRAVNQPQHF. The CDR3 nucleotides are TGTGCCAGCAGCTTAGTAGGCAGGGCTGTTAATCAGCCCCAGCATTTT.

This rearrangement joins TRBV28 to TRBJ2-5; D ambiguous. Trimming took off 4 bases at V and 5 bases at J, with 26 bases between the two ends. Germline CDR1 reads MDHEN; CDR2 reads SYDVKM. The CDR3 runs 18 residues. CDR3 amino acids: CASSSPPTYQDRWETQYF. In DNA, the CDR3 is TGTGCCAGCAGTTCCCCCCCCACATACCAGGATCGGTGGGAGACCCAGTACTTC.

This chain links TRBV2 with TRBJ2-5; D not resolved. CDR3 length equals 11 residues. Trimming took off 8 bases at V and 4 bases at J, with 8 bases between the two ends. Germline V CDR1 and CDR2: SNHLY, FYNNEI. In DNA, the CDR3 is TGTGCCAGCCTTTTTCGAGAGACCCAGTACTTC. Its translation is CASLFRETQYF.

The CDR3 coding sequence is TGTGCCGCCGGACAGGGGAATGAAAAACTGTTTTTT. It yields the protein CAAGQGNEKLFF. The gene calls are TRBV10-3 and TRBJ1-4, with TRBD1 identical over 9 bases. The CDR3 loop spans 12 amino acids. Losses at the gene ends were 11 bases for V and 5 bases for J; bases not matched to a gene: 3. Germline CDR1 ENHRY, CDR2 SYGVKD.

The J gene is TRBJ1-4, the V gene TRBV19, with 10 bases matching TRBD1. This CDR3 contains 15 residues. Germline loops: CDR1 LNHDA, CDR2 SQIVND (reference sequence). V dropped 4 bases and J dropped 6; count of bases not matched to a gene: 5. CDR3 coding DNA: TGTGCCAGTAGTAAATGGACAGGGGGTCATGAAAAACTGTTTTTT. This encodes CASSKWTGGHEKLFF.

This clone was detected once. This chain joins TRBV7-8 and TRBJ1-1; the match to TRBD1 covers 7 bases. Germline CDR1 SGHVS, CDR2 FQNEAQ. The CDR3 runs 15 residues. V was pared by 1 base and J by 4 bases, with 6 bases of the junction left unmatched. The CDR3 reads CASSLGGRGATEAFF. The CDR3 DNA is TGTGCCAGCAGCTTAGGGGGCAGGGGGGCCACTGAAGCTTTCTTT.